This T cell receptor beta chain came from a study of T-cell memory formation after mild COVID-19. Whole-study context: TCR clusters largely stayed donor specific.

Trimming took 0 bases from V and 5 from J, leaving 11 bases between them. The CDR3 is 15 amino acids. CDR1 is SGHRS and CDR2 is YFSETQ in the germline V gene. Constant-segment primers were used for 5'RACE, and the resulting TCR alpha and TCR beta cDNA libraries carried sample barcodes and UMIs. MiXCR, applied by TCRdb to the 5' RACE reads, yields one record per CDR3 protein. The table lists a few hundred thousand distinct CDR3 sequences, around 21% of them singletons. Sequencing used PBMCs or a T cell subset sorted from them (not recorded which). This TCR came from an adult woman who had mild COVID-19 (a few samples of this study predate the infection). Cell type and time point are not known. This rearrangement joins TRBV5-1 to TRBJ2-2, with D tentatively TRBD1 (5 bases). This chain's CDR3 is CASSLGQTITGELFF. The DNA for the CDR3 is TGCGCCAGCAGCTTGGGACAGACGATAACCGGGGAGCTGTTTTTT.